Below are 2 T cell receptor beta chains sequenced from a single sample in a study of neurological immune-mediated disorders. Using its own MiXCR run on the 5' RACE reads, TCRdb lists one record per CDR3 protein. The table has more than 20,000 distinct CDR3 sequences, 13% seen once; the top ten hold approximately 5.5%. Time point given: technical triplicate 1. The sequenced material came from CD4+ T cells from blood. All receptors derive from a female donor with HTLV-1-associated myelopathy (HAM/TSP).

This clonotype occurred many times. J is TRBJ2-7 and V is TRBV9; unclear D gene. Per the germline V gene, CDR1 is SGDLS and CDR2 is YYNGEE. With 4 bases removed from V and 6 bases from J, the gap between germline ends came to 11 bases. The length of the CDR3 is 12 residues. The CDR3 bases are TGTGCCAGCAGCACCCGCTACGGCGAGCAGTACTTC. It is translated as CASSTRYGEQYF.

This clonotype occurred many times. V usage is TRBV27 and J usage is TRBJ1-1; no reliable D call. The CDR3 consists of 11 residues. V lost 5 bases and J 5 bases, leaving 6 bases between the germline ends. Germline V gene sequence: CDR1 MNHEY, CDR2 SMNVEV (reference sequence). The CDR3, as DNA: TGTGCCAGCAGTACCGAAACTGAAGCTTTCTTT. Translated, it gives CASSTETEAFF.